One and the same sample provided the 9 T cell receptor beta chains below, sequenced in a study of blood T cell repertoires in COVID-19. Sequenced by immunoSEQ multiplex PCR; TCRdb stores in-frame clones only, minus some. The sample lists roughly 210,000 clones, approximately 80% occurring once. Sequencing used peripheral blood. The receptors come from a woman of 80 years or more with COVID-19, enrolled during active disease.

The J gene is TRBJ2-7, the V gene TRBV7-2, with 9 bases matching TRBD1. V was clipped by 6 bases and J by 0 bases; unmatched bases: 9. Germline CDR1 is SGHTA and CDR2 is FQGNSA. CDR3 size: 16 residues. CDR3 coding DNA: TGTGCCAGCAGAGGAGCCGGGACAGGGCTCTCCTACGAGCAGTACTTC. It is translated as CASRGAGTGLSYEQYF.

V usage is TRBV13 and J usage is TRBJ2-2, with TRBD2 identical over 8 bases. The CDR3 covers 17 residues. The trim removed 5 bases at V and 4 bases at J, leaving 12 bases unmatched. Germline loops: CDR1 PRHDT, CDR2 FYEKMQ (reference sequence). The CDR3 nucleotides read TGTGCCAGCAGCCCTCAGCGTGCGGGGGGCTTCACCGGGGAGCTGTTTTTT. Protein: CASSPQRAGGFTGELFF. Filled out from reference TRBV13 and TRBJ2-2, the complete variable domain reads AAGVIQSPRHLIKEKRETATLKCYPIPRHDTVYWYQQGPGQDPQFLISFYEKMQSDKGSIPDRFSAQQFSDYHSELNMSSLELGDSALYFCASSPQRAGGFTGELFFGEGSRLTVL.

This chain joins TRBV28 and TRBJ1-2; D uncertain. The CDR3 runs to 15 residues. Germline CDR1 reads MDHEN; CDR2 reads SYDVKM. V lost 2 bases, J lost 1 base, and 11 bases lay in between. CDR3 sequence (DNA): TGTGCCAGCAGTTTAGGAGGAGGCCTTAACTATGGCTACACCTTC. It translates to CASSLGGGLNYGYTF.

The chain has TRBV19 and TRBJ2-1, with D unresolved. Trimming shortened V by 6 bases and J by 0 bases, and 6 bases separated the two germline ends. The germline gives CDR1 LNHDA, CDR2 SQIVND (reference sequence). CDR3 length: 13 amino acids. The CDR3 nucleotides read TGTGCCAGTAGGGCTAGCTCCTACAATGAGCAGTTCTTC. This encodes CASRASSYNEQFF.

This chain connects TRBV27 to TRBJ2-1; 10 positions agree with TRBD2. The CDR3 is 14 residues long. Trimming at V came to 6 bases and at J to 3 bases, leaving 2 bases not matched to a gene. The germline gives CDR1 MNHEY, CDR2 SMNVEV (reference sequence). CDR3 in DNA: TGTGCCAGCAGCGGACTAGCGGTCTACAATGAGCAGTTCTTC. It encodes CASSGLAVYNEQFF.

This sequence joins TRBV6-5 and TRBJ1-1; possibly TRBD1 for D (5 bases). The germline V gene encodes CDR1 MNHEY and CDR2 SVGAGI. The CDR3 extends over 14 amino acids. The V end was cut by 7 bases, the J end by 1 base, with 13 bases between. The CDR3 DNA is TGTGCCAGCAAAAACGGGGGGTCGAACACTGAAGCTTTCTTT. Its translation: CASKNGGSNTEAFF.

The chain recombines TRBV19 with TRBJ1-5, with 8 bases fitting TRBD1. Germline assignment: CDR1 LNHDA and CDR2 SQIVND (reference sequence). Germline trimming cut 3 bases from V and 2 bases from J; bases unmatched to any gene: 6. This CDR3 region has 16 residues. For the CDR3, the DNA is TGTGCCAGTAGTATTATCGGACAGGGCGGCAATCAGCCCCAGCATTTT. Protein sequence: CASSIIGQGGNQPQHF.

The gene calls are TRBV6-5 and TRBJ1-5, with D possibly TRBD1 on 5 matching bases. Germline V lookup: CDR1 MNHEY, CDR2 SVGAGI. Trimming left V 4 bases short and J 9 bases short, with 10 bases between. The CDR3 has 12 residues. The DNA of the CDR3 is TGTGCCAGCAGTTCCCGGAGGGGGCCCCAGCATTTT. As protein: CASSSRRGPQHF.

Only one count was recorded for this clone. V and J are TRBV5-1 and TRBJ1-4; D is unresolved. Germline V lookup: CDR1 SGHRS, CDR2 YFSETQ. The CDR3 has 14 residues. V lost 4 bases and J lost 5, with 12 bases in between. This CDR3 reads CASSQDFSNEKLFF. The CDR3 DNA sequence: TGCGCCAGCAGCCAGGACTTCTCCAATGAAAAACTGTTTTTT. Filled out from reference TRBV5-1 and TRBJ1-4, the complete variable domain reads KAGVTQTPRYLIKTRGQQVTLSCSPISGHRSVSWYQQTPGQGLQFLFEYFSETQRNKGNFPGRFSGRQFSNSRSEMNVSTLELGDSALYLCASSQDFSNEKLFFGSGTQLSVL.